This T cell receptor beta chain was sequenced for a study of shared clonotypes between healthy human individuals. Only a few counts were recorded for this clone. Profiling relied on immunoSEQ multiplex PCR, and the TCRdb table lists in-frame clones only, not all of them. This sample has about 670,000 clones, with about three quarters found just once. Sequenced material: memory CD4+ T cells sorted from blood. This sample's subset: CD45RA-negative fraction. The clonotype originates from a woman in her twenties or thirties in good health.

The CDR3, as DNA: TGTGCCAGCAGGGGGTCGGACGGAGGCTTCTACGAGCAGTACTTC. It translates to CASRGSDGGFYEQYF. This chain links TRBV6-1 with TRBJ2-7; a possible D gene is TRBD2 (5 bases). Trimming cost V 6 bases and J 3 bases, with 18 bases left between them. Germline loops: CDR1 MNHNS, CDR2 SASEGT. The CDR3 is 15 amino acids.